Shown below are 28 T cell receptor beta chains from a single sample sequenced in a study of T cells after yellow fever vaccination. TCRdb ran MiXCR on the 5' RACE reads and lists one entry per CDR3 protein. The sample holds 100,000 to 150,000 distinct CDR3 sequences, 7.5% to 10% seen once. Sequences were derived from CD8+ T cells sorted from PBMCs, sampled on the day of the yellow fever booster vaccination. Every receptor here comes from a young man who received the YFV17D yellow fever vaccine.

This chain connects TRBV24-1 to TRBJ2-1; possible D gene TRBD2, 6 bases. The CDR3 is made up of 16 amino acids. V was shortened by 2 bases and J by 0 bases, with 10 bases between the two germline ends. Germline V gene lookup returns CDR1 KGHDR and CDR2 SFDVKD. DNA of the CDR3: TGTGCCACCAGTGATTCGCGGGGCCCCTCCTACAATGAGCAGTTCTTC. Translation: CATSDSRGPSYNEQFF.

V is TRBV7-9 and J is TRBJ1-1; D remains ambiguous. Germline CDR1 is SEHNR and CDR2 is FQNEAQ (reference sequence). This CDR3 comprises 14 residues. Trimming shortened V by 2 bases and J by 2 bases, and 9 bases separated the two germline ends. As DNA, the CDR3 is TGTGCCAGCAGCTTACTACGGGATAACACTGAAGCTTTCTTT. The encoded protein is CASSLLRDNTEAFF.

In this sample, this clonotype turned up a few times. The V gene is TRBV4-2, the J gene TRBJ2-3; D ambiguous. The CDR3 runs 15 residues. Trimming left V 0 bases short and J 2 bases short, with 9 bases between. In germline, CDR1 is LGHNA, CDR2 YNFKEQ. The CDR3 DNA is TGTGCCAGCAGCCAAGAATGGAAGGCCACAGATACGCAGTATTTT. Encoded protein: CASSQEWKATDTQYF.

There are a few counts of this clonotype. The genes are TRBV20-1 and TRBJ2-3; the match to TRBD1 covers 8 bases. Germline V gene data show CDR1 as DFQATT and CDR2 as SNEGSKA (reference sequence). This CDR3 region has 18 residues. The junction had 13 bases not matched to a gene; V was cut back by 1 base and J by 1 base. The CDR3 region has the DNA TGCAGTGCTAGAGGAGTTCGGGCGGACAGGGTTGGCACAGATACGCAGTATTTT. Its protein product is CSARGVRADRVGTDTQYF.

Only a few counts were recorded for this clonotype. CDR3 DNA: TGTGCCAGCAGCCAATGGGGAAGGGGCTACACCTTC. Protein sequence: CASSQWGRGYTF. The chain couples TRBV3-1 to TRBJ1-2, with D hard to call. Germline V gene lookup returns CDR1 LGHDT and CDR2 YNNKEL (reference sequence). This CDR3 spans 12 amino acids. V was cut by 2 bases and J by 8 bases, with 9 bases left in between.

This clonotype was seen ten or more times. CDR3 in amino acids: CSARDGGGPYNEQFF. The CDR3 coding sequence is TGCAGTGCCCGAGACGGGGGGGGTCCCTACAATGAGCAGTTCTTC. The chain joins TRBV20-1 to TRBJ2-1; 8 positions agree with TRBD2. The ends lost 6 bases at V and 2 bases at J; junction bases unmatched: 9. CDR3 length equals 15 residues. The germline gives CDR1 DFQATT, CDR2 SNEGSKA (reference sequence).

V is TRBV7-9 and J is TRBJ2-1; no firm D call. Trimming took off 5 bases at V and 2 bases at J, with 10 bases between the two ends. Germline lookup yields CDR1 SEHNR and CDR2 FQNEAQ (reference sequence). This CDR3 has 14 amino acids. CDR3 bases: TGTGCCAGCAGCCCGGTCTACACCTACAATGAGCAGTTCTTC. It codes for CASSPVYTYNEQFF. The full variable domain, with the rest looked up from reference TRBV7-9 and TRBJ2-1, is DTGVSQNPRHKITKRGQNVTFRCDPISEHNRLYWYRQTLGQGPEFLTYFQNEAQLEKSRLLSDRFSAERPKGSFSTLEIQRTEQGDSAMYLCASSPVYTYNEQFFGPGTRLTVL.

This clonotype was counted at least ten times. The chain joins TRBV10-3 to TRBJ2-5; TRBD2 agrees at 7 bases. V shed 6 bases and J 3 bases; nucleotides not matched to a gene: 4. CDR1 ENHRY and CDR2 SYGVKD come from the germline V gene. The length of the CDR3 is 13 residues. CDR3 loop: CAIRWEGKETQYF. The CDR3 coding sequence is TGTGCCATCAGATGGGAGGGAAAAGAGACCCAGTACTTC.

This clonotype was seen a few times. The gene calls are TRBV5-5 and TRBJ1-5, with D maybe TRBD1 (5 bases). The CDR3 consists of 17 residues. Looked up from germline, CDR1 is SGHKS and CDR2 is YYEKEE (reference sequence). V shed 0 bases and J shed 3 bases, with 16 bases lying between them. The CDR3 protein is CASSLEGSGWVNQPQHF. CDR3 coding DNA: TGTGCCAGCAGCTTGGAAGGTTCAGGGTGGGTCAATCAGCCCCAGCATTTT. Based on the CDR3 plus reference TRBV5-5 and TRBJ1-5, the full variable domain is DAGVTQSPTHLIKTRGQQVTLRCSPISGHKSVSWYQQVLGQGPQFIFQYYEKEERGRGNFPDRFSARQFPNYSSELNVNALLLGDSALYLCASSLEGSGWVNQPQHFGDGTRLSIL.

This clonotype was recorded a few times. The genes are TRBV23-1 and TRBJ2-6; D is unclear. TRBV23-1 is annotated as an ORF whose role is uncertain. This CDR3 contains 14 residues. Trimming stripped 4 bases from V and 2 bases from J, with 6 bases between. This CDR3 is CASSPEPGANVLTF. In nucleotides, the CDR3 is TGCGCCAGCAGTCCAGAACCTGGGGCCAACGTCCTGACTTTC.

This clonotype has a count of ten or more. The gene calls are TRBV7-9 and TRBJ1-2; tentative D call: TRBD1 (6 bases). The CDR3 is 15 amino acids. Per germline, CDR1 SEHNR and CDR2 FQNEAQ (reference sequence). Between the trimmed V and J ends, which lost 5 bases and 7 bases, there was a span of 20 bases. The CDR3 loop is CASSKQGTHRFGYTF. CDR3 sequence (DNA): TGTGCCAGCAGCAAACAAGGGACACATCGTTTTGGCTACACCTTC. The full variable domain, with the rest looked up from reference TRBV7-9 and TRBJ1-2, is DTGVSQNPRHKITKRGQNVTFRCDPISEHNRLYWYRQTLGQGPEFLTYFQNEAQLEKSRLLSDRFSAERPKGSFSTLEIQRTEQGDSAMYLCASSKQGTHRFGYTFGSGTRLTVV.

This clonotype was found a few times. The chain joins TRBV7-8 to TRBJ1-5; no clear D gene. There are 14 residues in the CDR3. In germline, CDR1 is SGHVS, CDR2 FQNEAQ. V dropped 5 bases and J dropped 4 bases, with 12 bases sitting between them. CDR3 sequence reads: CASSTRASNQPQHF. The DNA of the CDR3 is TGTGCCAGCAGCACCCGGGCCTCTAATCAGCCCCAGCATTTT.

This clonotype was counted only a few times. The chain joins TRBV7-3 to TRBJ2-7; 7 bases fit TRBD1. With 6 bases clipped from V and 5 bases from J, the junction kept 7 bases outside the gene matches. Germline loops: CDR1 SGHTA, CDR2 FQGTGA. This CDR3 region has 13 residues. The CDR3 sequence: CASSETGSNEQYF. The CDR3 DNA reads as TGTGCCAGCAGTGAGACAGGGAGCAACGAGCAGTACTTC.

There are many counts of this clonotype. V usage is TRBV7-8 and J usage is TRBJ2-5; D not certain. V lost 7 bases and J 4 bases, leaving 22 bases between the germline ends. The germline V gene encodes CDR1 SGHVS and CDR2 FQNEAQ. The CDR3 is made up of 16 amino acids. The CDR3 DNA follows: TGTGCCAGCACCCCCCTATGGACCGGGCTACGAGAGACCCAGTACTTC. It encodes CASTPLWTGLRETQYF.

The chain's CDR3 is CASSPGQGSGYTF. The CDR3 region has the DNA TGTGCCAGCAGCCCGGGACAGGGCTCTGGCTACACCTTC. The gene calls are TRBV7-9 and TRBJ1-2, with 9 positions matching TRBD1. Germline loops: CDR1 SEHNR, CDR2 FQNEAQ (reference sequence). Germline trimming cut 5 bases from V and 7 bases from J; bases unmatched to any gene: 5. This CDR3 region has 13 residues.

This clonotype was seen a few times. The V gene is TRBV28, the J gene TRBJ1-6; D uncertain. V was trimmed by 4 bases and J by 7 bases, leaving 8 bases between them. The CDR3 has 13 amino acids. The V gene's germline CDR1 is MDHEN and CDR2 SYDVKM. CDR3 amino acids: CASSWTGNSPLHF. The CDR3 region has the DNA TGTGCCAGCAGTTGGACGGGGAATTCACCCCTCCACTTT.

A few counts support this clonotype. The genes are TRBV6-6 and TRBJ2-4; D is unclear. The CDR3 covers 17 residues. V lost 0 bases, J lost 0 bases, and 12 bases lay in between. Germline-derived CDR1 and CDR2 are MNHNY and SVGAGI (reference sequence). Here the CDR3 reads CASSYSSRVLAKNIQYF. The CDR3 region has the DNA TGTGCCAGCAGTTACTCCAGTCGGGTCTTAGCCAAAAACATTCAGTACTTC.

This clonotype was seen a few times. The rearrangement joins TRBV18 to TRBJ2-7; TRBD1 might be the D (6 bases). V was clipped by 5 bases and J by 4 bases, with 18 bases between them. The CDR3 consists of 15 residues. Looked up from germline, CDR1 is KGHSH and CDR2 is LQKENI. CDR3: CASSSPSRGPYEQYF. CDR3 coding DNA: TGTGCCAGCTCATCCCCCAGCAGGGGCCCGTACGAGCAGTACTTC.

The chain employs TRBV3-1 and TRBJ2-7, with D perhaps matching TRBD2 (6 bases). V shed 0 bases and J shed 3 bases, with 9 bases lying between them. This CDR3 spans 14 amino acids. Germline-derived CDR1 and CDR2 are LGHDT and YNNKEL (reference sequence). This CDR3 is CASSQDSGVYEQYF. The CDR3 bases are TGTGCCAGCAGCCAAGATTCGGGGGTCTACGAGCAGTACTTC.

This clonotype has ten or more counts. The chain couples TRBV5-1 to TRBJ2-4; no reliable D call. Trimming stripped 2 bases from V and 0 bases from J, with 12 bases between. The CDR3 totals 16 residues. Germline V gene data show CDR1 as SGHRS and CDR2 as YFSETQ. Here the CDR3 reads CASSFVFRGAKNIQYF. In DNA form, the CDR3 reads TGCGCCAGCAGCTTCGTGTTTAGAGGAGCCAAAAACATTCAGTACTTC.

The CDR3 DNA is TGCGCCAGCACGTTCGTAGGACCGGGTACGCAGTATTTT. Protein product: CASTFVGPGTQYF. This sequence joins TRBV5-1 and TRBJ2-3; D is ambiguous. This CDR3 is built from 13 residues. Trimming left V 6 bases short and J 8 bases short, with 16 bases between. Germline V gene data show CDR1 as SGHRS and CDR2 as YFSETQ. Complete variable domain (other parts from reference TRBV5-1 and TRBJ2-3): KAGVTQTPRYLIKTRGQQVTLSCSPISGHRSVSWYQQTPGQGLQFLFEYFSETQRNKGNFPGRFSGRQFSNSRSEMNVSTLELGDSALYLCASTFVGPGTQYFGPGTRLTVL.

This clonotype was seen more than once but under ten times. The J gene is TRBJ1-1, the V gene TRBV4-1, with a possible D match to TRBD1 (5 bases). CDR3 length: 15 amino acids. Trimming took 8 bases from V and 1 from J, leaving 17 bases between them. In germline, CDR1 is MGHRA, CDR2 YSYEKL. The CDR3 sequence: CASSRGVKANTEAFF. DNA of the CDR3: TGCGCCAGCTCCCGGGGGGTTAAAGCGAACACTGAAGCTTTCTTT.

This clonotype was observed at least ten times. The chain joins TRBV7-8 to TRBJ2-1; TRBD2 matches at 11 bases. Germline trimming cut 6 bases from V and 4 bases from J; bases unmatched to any gene: 8. The CDR3 spans 16 residues. Germline CDR1 reads SGHVS; CDR2 reads FQNEAQ. The CDR3 region has the DNA TGTGCCAGCAGACGTAGCGGGGGGGCCCGATACAATGAGCAGTTCTTC. Translating gives CASRRSGGARYNEQFF.

The table lists this clonotype with many counts. The J gene is TRBJ2-2, the V gene TRBV29-1, with D maybe TRBD1 (6 bases). The CDR3 covers 16 residues. Per the germline V gene, CDR1 is SQVTM and CDR2 is ANQGSEA. The V end lost 1 base, the J end lost 7 bases, and 19 bases lay between the germline ends. DNA for the CDR3: TGCAGCGTTGAAGGGGCGGTGGACAGCTTAGACGGGGAGCTGTTTTTT. Translation gives CSVEGAVDSLDGELFF.

This clonotype was observed at least ten times. The genes are TRBV12-3 or TRBV12-4 and TRBJ2-2; possible D gene TRBD1, 5 bases. This CDR3 spans 15 amino acids. The V and J ends lost 4 bases and 3 bases respectively, with 12 bases between them. CDR3 nucleotides: TGTGCCAGCAGTTCCCAGCAGGGCTACACCGGGGAGCTGTTTTTT. Translated: CASSSQQGYTGELFF.

The chain employs TRBV4-3 and TRBJ2-1, with 8 nucleotides matching TRBD2. The V gene end was trimmed by 1 base and the J gene end by 2 bases; junction bases not matched to a gene: 10. Germline CDR1 reads LGHNA; CDR2 reads YSLEER. The CDR3 length is 18 residues. The CDR3 region is CASSQGSRSGLAYNEQFF. CDR3 nucleotides: TGCGCCAGCAGCCAAGGGTCCCGGTCGGGACTAGCCTACAATGAGCAGTTCTTC.

This clonotype was seen many times. The V call is TRBV7-9, the J call TRBJ1-1; the D gene is possibly TRBD1 (6 bases). This CDR3 region has 15 residues. Looked up from germline, CDR1 is SEHNR and CDR2 is FQNEAQ (reference sequence). The V and J ends lost 4 bases and 0 bases respectively, with 12 bases between them. The CDR3 DNA follows: TGTGCCAGCAGCTCGGACGGGGGCATGAACACTGAAGCTTTCTTT. Residues: CASSSDGGMNTEAFF.

This clonotype was recorded many times. This chain links TRBV20-1 with TRBJ1-2; D not certain. From germline, CDR1 is DFQATT and CDR2 SNEGSKA (reference sequence). V lost 1 base to trimming and J lost 4 bases, with 19 bases between them. The CDR3 is 16 amino acids. CDR3 region: CSARAEIGLGFYGYTF. CDR3 coding DNA: TGCAGTGCTAGAGCAGAAATTGGACTAGGATTCTATGGCTACACCTTC.